This TCR beta chain was obtained from a study of control samples from healthy donors and cancer patients. Assay: immunoSEQ multiplex PCR; the TCRdb copy retains only in-frame clones and omits some. The table lists about 160,000 clones, roughly 93% of them singletons, with more than 4.5% in the top ten. The germline V gene encodes CDR1 SGHVS and CDR2 FNYEAQ. The CDR3 is made up of 15 amino acids. V lost 5 bases and J 7 bases, leaving 15 bases between the germline ends. The TCR comes from a man between 18 and 29 years old in good health. The chain couples TRBV7-6 to TRBJ1-6; D gene unclear. Sequences were obtained from blood. The CDR3: CASSAQSDPNSPLHF. The CDR3 region has the DNA TGTGCCAGCAGCGCCCAGTCGGACCCGAATTCACCCCTCCACTTT.